Below, 16 T cell receptor beta chains from the same sample are listed, as sequenced in a study of OX40 agonist ivuxolimab in advanced cancers. Sequencing was performed with immunoSEQ multiplex PCR; in TCRdb, only in-frame clones are kept and a portion is missing. The sample includes about 72,000 clones, roughly 89% of them seen just once. This material consisted of CD4+ or CD8+ T cells sorted from blood, taken in a trial of the OX40 agonist ivuxolimab. Receptor source: an adult with an advanced solid tumor such as melanoma, head and neck, liver or kidney cancer.

The CDR3 sequence: CASSPGTGGGDTQYF. DNA for the CDR3: TGTGCCAGCTCACCCGGGACAGGGGGTGGAGATACGCAGTATTTT. The chain carries TRBV18 and TRBJ2-3, with TRBD1 matching 11 bases. V lost 3 bases and J lost 5; bases outside the gene matches: 4. The CDR3 runs to 15 residues. Germline V gene lookup returns CDR1 KGHSH and CDR2 LQKENI.

The chain uses TRBV13 and TRBJ2-3; D unresolved. V was pared by 7 bases and J by 2 bases, with 7 bases between. The CDR3 spans 12 residues. Germline CDR1 reads PRHDT; CDR2 reads FYEKMQ (reference sequence). The CDR3 nucleotides read TGTGCCAGCAAAGAGTTCACAGATACGCAGTATTTT. It codes for CASKEFTDTQYF.

This clone is a singleton in its sample. The chain couples TRBV5-5 to TRBJ2-2, with a tentative D call TRBD2 (6 bases). The germline V and J ends were trimmed by 0 bases and 5 bases, with 8 bases remaining between them. This CDR3 spans 14 amino acids. In germline, CDR1 is SGHKS, CDR2 YYEKEE (reference sequence). The CDR3: CASSLVGGTGELFF. CDR3 DNA: TGTGCCAGCAGCTTGGTGGGAGGAACCGGGGAGCTGTTTTTT.

The J gene is TRBJ2-1, the V gene TRBV5-4, with 8 bases aligning to TRBD2. From germline, CDR1 is SGHNT and CDR2 YYREEE (reference sequence). This CDR3 comprises 14 residues. Trimming at V came to 7 bases and at J to 7 bases, leaving 10 bases not matched to a gene. The CDR3 region is CASVGNIAGNEQFF. The CDR3 nucleotides are TGTGCCAGCGTGGGCAATATAGCGGGGAATGAGCAGTTCTTC.

V and J are TRBV10-3 and TRBJ1-1; D not resolved. V gave up 5 bases and J gave up 1 base, with 8 bases separating them. CDR1 ENHRY and CDR2 SYGVKD come from the germline V gene. The CDR3 covers 13 residues. The CDR3 loop is CAISLKTNTEAFF. Here the CDR3 DNA reads TGTGCCATCAGTCTCAAGACGAACACTGAAGCTTTCTTT.

The rearrangement links TRBV19 to TRBJ1-6; 7 bases are a match to TRBD1. The CDR3 loop spans 15 amino acids. Germline V gene lookup returns CDR1 LNHDA and CDR2 SQIVND (reference sequence). The V segment lost 7 bases and the J segment 7 bases; nucleotides outside the gene matches: 10. The CDR3 sequence: CASTARQGENSPLHF. CDR3 coding DNA: TGTGCCAGTACCGCTCGACAGGGAGAGAATTCACCCCTCCACTTT.

The V gene is TRBV2, the J gene TRBJ1-5, with D tentatively TRBD1 (6 bases). V lost 5 bases to trimming and J lost 2 bases, with 10 bases between them. The CDR3 spans 14 residues. The germline V gene encodes CDR1 SNHLY and CDR2 FYNNEI. The CDR3 is CASSQQGGNQPQHF. CDR3 in DNA: TGTGCCAGCAGTCAACAGGGAGGCAATCAGCCCCAGCATTTT.

The rearrangement links TRBV14 to TRBJ1-1; perhaps TRBD1 as D (5 bases). The germline V gene has CDR1 SGHDN and CDR2 FVKESK. With 3 bases removed from V and 7 bases from J, the gap between germline ends came to 15 bases. The CDR3 has 14 amino acids. The CDR3 DNA follows: TGTGCCAGCAGCCAGAAACGAGGGGCCAGTGAAGCTTTCTTT. It translates to CASSQKRGASEAFF.

The CDR3 DNA sequence: TGTGCCAGTCGGTCGGTAACTAATGAAAAACTGTTTTTT. Residues: CASRSVTNEKLFF. This chain links TRBV19 with TRBJ1-4, with D unclear. The CDR3 runs 13 residues. Germline V lookup: CDR1 LNHDA, CDR2 SQIVND (reference sequence). V was pared by 8 bases and J by 1 base, with 8 bases between.

This chain connects TRBV27 to TRBJ2-7, with TRBD2 matching 7 bases. V trimming: 0 bases; J trimming: 4 bases; junction bases outside the gene matches: 12. Germline lookup yields CDR1 MNHEY and CDR2 SMNVEV (reference sequence). The CDR3 has 17 amino acids. The CDR3 nucleotides are TGTGCCAGCAGTTTATCCTACAGACCCTGGGGACTATACGAGCAGTACTTC. Amino acids: CASSLSYRPWGLYEQYF.

Turning to this clone: The junction differs from germline at one of its ends, possibly a read error. The chain has TRBV7-2 and TRBJ1-1; 9 positions match TRBD1. The germline gives CDR1 SGHTA, CDR2 FQGNSA. This CDR3 region has 13 residues. The CDR3 coding sequence is TGTGCCAGCAGCTATGACCGGGACAGGGTAGGTCTCTTT. Protein sequence: CASSYDRDRVGLF.

Only a few counts were recorded for this clone. The V call is TRBV7-2, the J call TRBJ1-5, with 7 bases matching TRBD1. V dropped 5 bases and J dropped 5; count of bases not matched to a gene: 9. In germline, CDR1 is SGHTA, CDR2 FQGNSA. CDR3 length: 15 amino acids. Here the CDR3 reads CASSQTRDSYQPQHF. CDR3 nucleotide sequence: TGTGCCAGCAGCCAAACGAGGGACAGCTATCAGCCCCAGCATTTT.

The chain links TRBV7-6 to TRBJ1-3, with 8 bases fitting TRBD1. The V gene's germline CDR1 is SGHVS and CDR2 FNYEAQ. Trimming took 5 bases from V and 0 from J; bases not matched to a gene: 6. CDR3 size: 16 residues. The CDR3 spells CASSEGQARSGNTIYF. CDR3 DNA sequence: TGTGCCAGCAGCGAGGGACAGGCGCGCTCTGGAAACACCATATATTTT.

In nucleotides, the CDR3 is TGTGCCAGCAGCTTTAAGGGACAGGGGCCTGAAGCTTTCTTT. It yields the protein CASSFKGQGPEAFF. This chain uses TRBV7-9 with TRBJ1-1, with 10 bases identical to TRBD1. The germline V gene encodes CDR1 SEHNR and CDR2 FQNEAQ (reference sequence). The trim removed 3 bases at V and 6 bases at J, leaving 4 bases unmatched. The CDR3 runs to 14 residues.

The V call is TRBV27, the J call TRBJ1-2; D remains ambiguous. The V gene's germline CDR1 is MNHEY and CDR2 SMNVEV (reference sequence). This CDR3 has 13 residues. Deletions cut 2 bases from V and 1 base from J, with 5 bases between. The CDR3 region is CASSLGNNYGYTF. In nucleotides, the CDR3 is TGTGCCAGCAGTTTAGGGAATAACTATGGCTACACCTTC.

Comment on this clone: The same CDR3 also results from other DNA sequences found in this sample. This chain joins TRBV19 and TRBJ1-1; D is uncertain. Trimming removed 3 bases at V and 2 bases at J, with 7 bases between. The V gene's germline CDR1 is LNHDA and CDR2 SQIVND (reference sequence). There are 13 residues in the CDR3. The chain's CDR3 is CASSIRENTEAFF. In DNA form, the CDR3 reads TGTGCCAGTAGTATCCGGGAAAACACTGAAGCTTTCTTT.